This TCR beta chain was recovered during a study of blood T cell repertoires in COVID-19. Study context: Samples representing acute and convalescent COVID-19 were sourced from the United States, Italy and Spain.

Authors' analysis steps: Estimation of nucleated cell counts was performed using reference gene primer amplification. Produced via immunoSEQ multiplex PCR; TCRdb's table is partial and in-frame only. V and J calls and clone size are as listed in that table; D and trimming were resolved from the DNA. Here the sample spans tens of thousands of clones, more than 80% being singletons. This clone came up a few times. The CDR3 loop spans 14 amino acids. Germline CDR1 reads MDHEN; CDR2 reads SYDVKM. The V end lost 7 bases, the J end lost 0 bases, and 13 bases lay between the germline ends. The J gene is TRBJ2-7, the V gene TRBV28, with D uncertain. The source is a woman of 80 years or more with active or convalescent COVID-19. Sequences were obtained from peripheral blood. CDR3 protein: CASTRPGLSYEQYF. The CDR3 nucleotides read TGTGCCAGCACTCGCCCTGGCCTCTCCTACGAGCAGTACTTC.